This record concerns one T cell receptor (beta chain) sequence. Antigen: not known. Since no conserved phenylalanine or tryptophan closes the CDR3, a read error is the likely cause. Investigators profiled TCR beta VDJ and CDR3 from genomic DNA template. TCRdb recomputed calls from the reads with MiXCR, one row per CDR3 protein. There are around 190,000 distinct CDR3 sequences in the sample; around 60% occur only once, and 25% to 30% lies in the top ten. The data belong to a study of CD8+CD57+ T cells in acquired aplastic anemia. Study in general: Mean DNA quantity obtained from sorted CD4+ and CD8+ cells was about 3.2 ug.

Overall study results and limits: Common to patients and controls were 25 to 30 CD8+ CDR3 sequences.

Germline V gene sequence: CDR1 KGHDR, CDR2 SFDVKD. The CDR3 extends over 15 amino acids. The V gene lost 4 bases and the J gene lost 2 bases, with 13 bases spanning the gap. The sequence came from a human donor in good health. The chain employs TRBV24-1 and TRBJ2-5; D might be TRBD2 (6 bases). The sequencing sample was made of sorted CD4+, CD8+, or CD8+CD57+ T cells (not recorded which) from PBMCs. The CDR3, as DNA: TGTGCCACCAGTGAGGGGGGACTCGTTCAAGAGACCCAGTACTCC. Its protein product is CATSEGGLVQETQYS.